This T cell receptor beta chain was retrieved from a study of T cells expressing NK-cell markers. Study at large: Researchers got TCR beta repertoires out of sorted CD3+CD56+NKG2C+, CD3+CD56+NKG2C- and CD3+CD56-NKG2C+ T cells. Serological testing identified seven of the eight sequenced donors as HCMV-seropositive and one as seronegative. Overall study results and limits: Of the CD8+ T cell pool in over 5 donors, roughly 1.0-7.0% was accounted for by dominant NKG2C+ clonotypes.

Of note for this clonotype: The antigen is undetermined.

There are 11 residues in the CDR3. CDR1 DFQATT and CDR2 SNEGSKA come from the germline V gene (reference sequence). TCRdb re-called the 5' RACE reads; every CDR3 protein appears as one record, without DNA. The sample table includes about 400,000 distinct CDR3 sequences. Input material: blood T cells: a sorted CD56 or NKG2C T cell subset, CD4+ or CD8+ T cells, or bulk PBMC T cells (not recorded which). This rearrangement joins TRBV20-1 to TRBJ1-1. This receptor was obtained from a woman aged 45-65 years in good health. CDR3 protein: CSARDRHEAFF.